One and the same sample provided the 29 T cell receptor beta chains below, sequenced in a study of regulatory T cells in long-lasting Graves disease. CDR3 regions were amplified by Arm-PCR using iRepertoire HTBI primers to build TCR beta libraries. TCRdb reprocessed the multiplex PCR reads with MiXCR, giving one entry per CDR3 protein. The table lists roughly 420,000 distinct CDR3 sequences, around a sixth of them singletons. Time point given: newly diagnosed GD, antithyroid drugs for less than 3 months. RNA isolated from PBMCs was used to make the TCR library. The material was peripheral blood mononuclear cells (PBMCs), obtained at new diagnosis, from a patient treated with antithyroid drugs. Receptor source: a female donor with Graves disease.

In this sample, this clonotype turned up many times. This chain connects TRBV2 to TRBJ1-1; D uncertain. The CDR3 extends over 13 amino acids. Trimming pared 6 bases from V and 6 bases from J, leaving 14 bases between. Germline lookup yields CDR1 SNHLY and CDR2 FYNNEI. The CDR3 DNA sequence: TGTGCCAGCAGAGTTGGCAGTGAGGCTGAAGCTTTCTTT. Amino acid sequence: CASRVGSEAEAFF.

This clonotype was picked up a small number of times. The conserved final phenylalanine or tryptophan is absent from the CDR3, which likely points to a read error. The DNA is omitted, as the CDR3 cannot be located on it reliably, and the CDR3 follows TCRdb's listing. The V call is TRBV6-1, the J call TRBJ1-2. Germline V gives CDR1 MNHNS, CDR2 SASEGT. Both ends counted, the CDR3 spans 11 residues. The CDR3 loop is CASSIYRRYCV.

This clonotype has a handful of counts. The CDR3 loop reads CASSATGTDYNEQFF. DNA of the CDR3: TGTGCCAGCAGCGCAACCGGGACAGATTACAATGAGCAGTTCTTC. The rearrangement joins TRBV9 to TRBJ2-1; 7 positions match TRBD1. This CDR3 is 15 amino acids long. Germline assignment: CDR1 SGDLS and CDR2 YYNGEE. V shed 3 bases, J shed 4 bases, and the junction held 7 bases outside the gene matches.

The chain is built from TRBV14 and TRBJ2-1; perhaps TRBD2 as D (5 bases). Germline V gene lookup returns CDR1 SGHDN and CDR2 FVKESK. This CDR3 has 15 residues. V shed 2 bases and J shed 6 bases, with 14 bases lying between them. DNA for the CDR3: TGTGCCAGCAGCCAAACCAGCGGCCCCTCCAATGAGCAGTTCTTC. Translation: CASSQTSGPSNEQFF.

The chain carries TRBV7-9 and TRBJ2-4, with a tentative D call TRBD2 (8 bases). The V and J ends lost 1 base and 5 bases respectively, with 15 bases between them. The CDR3 totals 16 residues. Per the germline V gene, CDR1 is SEHNR and CDR2 is FQNEAQ (reference sequence). This CDR3 reads CASSLGTGGRQNIQYF. The CDR3 nucleotides are TGTGCCAGCAGCTTAGGGACAGGCGGGAGGCAAAACATTCAGTACTTC.

Ten or more counts support this clonotype. J is TRBJ2-7 and V is TRBV28, with 7 nucleotides matching TRBD1. The germline gives CDR1 MDHEN, CDR2 SYDVKM. The CDR3 has 14 residues. Trimming cost V 4 bases and J 1 base; bases outside gene matches: 4. The CDR3, as DNA: TGTGCCAGCAGTTGGACAGGTCAATCCTACGAGCAGTACTTC. Its translation: CASSWTGQSYEQYF.

The rearrangement uses TRBV7-9 and TRBJ2-2; 8 positions agree with TRBD2. The CDR3 has 16 amino acids. V dropped 6 bases and J dropped 5; count of bases not matched to a gene: 11. CDR1 SEHNR and CDR2 FQNEAQ come from the germline V gene (reference sequence). The CDR3 protein is CASRFFSGIRTGELFF. The CDR3 DNA reads as TGTGCCAGCAGATTCTTTAGCGGGATAAGAACCGGGGAGCTGTTTTTT.

V gene TRBV4-1 combines with J gene TRBJ2-1; no clear D. The germline gives CDR1 MGHRA, CDR2 YSYEKL. The CDR3 sequence is 12 residues long. Trimming removed 0 bases at V and 7 bases at J, with 4 bases between. The CDR3 bases are TGCGCCAGCAGCCAAGAAGAGAATGAGCAGTTCTTC. Its translation is CASSQEENEQFF.

The gene calls are TRBV7-2 and TRBJ2-3; D might be TRBD2 (5 bases). Germline assignment: CDR1 SGHTA and CDR2 FQGNSA. The CDR3 is 14 amino acids. V lost 4 bases and J lost 2, with 10 bases in between. CDR3 nucleotide sequence: TGTGCCAGCAGCTCCGGACTGCACACAGATACGCAGTATTTT. Translation gives CASSSGLHTDTQYF.

This clonotype was detected ten times or more. The chain couples TRBV3-1 to TRBJ2-2, with D unresolved. Trimming shortened V by 1 base and J by 3 bases, and 9 bases separated the two germline ends. CDR1 is LGHDT and CDR2 is YNNKEL in the germline V gene (reference sequence). The CDR3 spans 15 residues. In nucleotides, the CDR3 is TGTGCCAGCAGCCAAGTCCAACAGTACACCGGGGAGCTGTTTTTT. This sequence encodes CASSQVQQYTGELFF.

Written as DNA, the CDR3 is TGTGCCAGCAGCTTCCGATTGAACACCGGGGAGCTGTTTTTT. As protein: CASSFRLNTGELFF. This rearrangement joins TRBV7-9 to TRBJ2-2; D is unresolved. V was cut by 3 bases and J by 1 base, with 6 bases left in between. The CDR3 covers 14 residues. CDR1 and CDR2 (germline): SEHNR, FQNEAQ (reference sequence).

As regards this clonotype: This may come from a read error, since a much larger clone is one base off. No conserved phenylalanine or tryptophan is present at the end of the CDR3, so a read error is the likely explanation. The chain recombines TRBV7-2 with TRBJ1-6; 7 nucleotides align to TRBD1. Germline CDR1 SGHTA, CDR2 FQGNSA. V lost 4 bases and J lost 6; bases outside the gene matches: 9. The CDR3 is 16 amino acids. In DNA, the CDR3 is TGTGCCAGCAGCTCAGGGCGGGGACAGACTAATTCACCCCTCCACCTT. Protein sequence: CASSSGRGQTNSPLHL.

This clonotype was seen at least ten times. The V and J genes are TRBV7-9 and TRBJ2-3, with 8 bases that match TRBD2. The CDR3 runs 18 residues. J was trimmed by 2 bases and V by 6 bases; bases with no gene match: 16. Looked up from germline, CDR1 is SEHNR and CDR2 is FQNEAQ (reference sequence). CDR3 DNA sequence: TGTGCCAGCAGTTCCCCCTTAGCGGGAAACGAGATCACAGATACGCAGTATTTT. Amino acids: CASSSPLAGNEITDTQYF.

V gene TRBV6-2 or TRBV6-3 combines with J gene TRBJ1-4; 7 positions agree with TRBD1. Germline CDR1 and CDR2: MNHEY and SVGEGT. The V and J ends lost 6 bases and 4 bases, in that order; junction bases with no gene match: 2. The CDR3 has 13 amino acids. The CDR3 protein is CASRGGLNEKLFF. CDR3 in DNA: TGTGCCAGCAGAGGGGGCCTTAATGAAAAACTGTTTTTT.

This clonotype was picked up many times. The chain joins TRBV3-1 to TRBJ1-6; D perhaps matches TRBD1 (6 bases). Trimming pared 1 base from V and 8 bases from J, leaving 12 bases between. The CDR3 is 15 residues long. Germline CDR1 is LGHDT and CDR2 is YNNKEL (reference sequence). The chain's CDR3 is CASSQVDRSHSPLHF. CDR3 nucleotide sequence: TGTGCCAGCAGCCAAGTCGACAGGTCCCATTCACCCCTCCACTTT. The full variable domain, rest sourced from reference TRBV3-1 and TRBJ1-6, is DTAVSQTPKYLVTQMGNDKSIKCEQNLGHDTMYWYKQDSKKFLKIMFSYNNKELIINETVPNRFSPKSPDKAHLNLHINSLELGDSAVYFCASSQVDRSHSPLHFGNGTRLTVT.

This clonotype showed up just a few times. The chain is built from TRBV3-1 and TRBJ1-4, with D hard to call. V was trimmed by 4 bases and J by 0 bases, leaving 12 bases between them. Germline CDR1 reads LGHDT; CDR2 reads YNNKEL (reference sequence). CDR3 length: 16 amino acids. Written as DNA, the CDR3 is TGTGCCAGCAGCCCAAACCAGCCAGCAACTAATGAAAAACTGTTTTTT. Protein sequence: CASSPNQPATNEKLFF. Supplemented by reference TRBV3-1 and TRBJ1-4, the full variable domain reads DTAVSQTPKYLVTQMGNDKSIKCEQNLGHDTMYWYKQDSKKFLKIMFSYNNKELIINETVPNRFSPKSPDKAHLNLHINSLELGDSAVYFCASSPNQPATNEKLFFGSGTQLSVL.

This clonotype has a count of ten or more. The chain joins TRBV3-1 to TRBJ2-1; possibly TRBD1 for D (6 bases). V shed 0 bases and J shed 5 bases, with 14 bases lying between them. The germline V gene encodes CDR1 LGHDT and CDR2 YNNKEL (reference sequence). CDR3 length: 16 amino acids. CDR3 DNA sequence: TGTGCCAGCAGCCAAGATTGGGGGACAACGCACAATGAGCAGTTCTTC. Protein: CASSQDWGTTHNEQFF.

This clonotype has at least ten counts. V and J are TRBV3-1 and TRBJ1-6, with D unclear. CDR1 is LGHDT and CDR2 is YNNKEL in the germline V gene (reference sequence). V lost 0 bases to trimming and J lost 9 bases, with 12 bases between them. The CDR3 is 15 residues long. The CDR3 DNA reads as TGTGCCAGCAGCCAAGATACCGGGTATCTTTCACCCCTCCACTTT. Protein sequence: CASSQDTGYLSPLHF.

The CDR3 DNA is TGTGCCAGCACCTTCGGGGAGGGAAACGAGCAGTACTTC. Its translation: CASTFGEGNEQYF. The genes are TRBV11-2 and TRBJ2-7; the match to TRBD2 covers 7 bases. Germline CDR1 reads SGHAT; CDR2 reads FQNNGV. The CDR3 contains 13 residues. The junction had 8 bases not matched to a gene; V was cut back by 7 bases and J by 5 bases. Full variable domain (missing parts from reference TRBV11-2 and TRBJ2-7): EAGVAQSPRYKIIEKRQSVAFWCNPISGHATLYWYQQILGQGPKLLIQFQNNGVVDDSQLPKDRFSAERLKGVDSTLKIQPAKLEDSAVYLCASTFGEGNEQYFGPGTRLTVT.

This clonotype was counted at least ten times. This chain joins TRBV14 and TRBJ2-3; tentatively, D is TRBD2 (6 bases). Germline V CDR1 and CDR2: SGHDN, FVKESK. This CDR3 contains 17 residues. V was shortened by 1 base and J by 7 bases, with 21 bases between the two germline ends. The chain's CDR3 is CASSQGGGRGAGHTQYF. CDR3 nucleotides: TGTGCCAGCAGCCAAGGAGGTGGGCGGGGAGCCGGCCATACGCAGTATTTT.

This clonotype was counted only a few times. The rearrangement uses TRBV4-2 and TRBJ2-2; D gene unclear. The germline V and J ends were trimmed by 1 base and 5 bases, with 11 bases remaining between them. Germline CDR1 and CDR2: LGHNA and YNFKEQ. CDR3 size: 15 residues. In nucleotides, the CDR3 is TGTGCCAGCAGCCAAGTTCACCGGAATACCGGGGAGCTGTTTTTT. Its translation: CASSQVHRNTGELFF.

This clonotype was found a few times. The chain is built from TRBV6-6 and TRBJ1-5, with D maybe TRBD1 (5 bases). The length of the CDR3 is 17 residues. CDR1 and CDR2 (germline): MNHNY, SVGAGI (reference sequence). V lost 0 bases to trimming and J lost 6 bases, with 18 bases between them. As DNA, the CDR3 is TGTGCCAGCAGTTACTCGCGAATGCGGGGGAACGGTCAGCCCCAGCATTTT. Translation gives CASSYSRMRGNGQPQHF.

This clonotype was observed at least ten times. The V call is TRBV6-1, the J call TRBJ2-3, with TRBD1 matching 8 bases. This CDR3 has 14 amino acids. From germline, CDR1 is MNHNS and CDR2 SASEGT. Trimming removed 6 bases from V and 2 bases from J; junction bases left unmatched: 4. The CDR3 DNA reads as TGTGCCAGCAGGCCGGGACAGGACACAGATACGCAGTATTTT. Its translation: CASRPGQDTDTQYF.

This clonotype was counted ten times or more. The genes are TRBV28 and TRBJ2-1, with D perhaps matching TRBD2 (6 bases). V shed 5 bases and J shed 9 bases, with 17 bases lying between them. This CDR3 has 14 amino acids. Germline V gene sequence: CDR1 MDHEN, CDR2 SYDVKM. The CDR3 sequence is CASSPHGGGGEQFF. DNA of the CDR3: TGTGCCAGCAGTCCGCACGGGGGAGGCGGTGAGCAGTTCTTC.

At least ten counts were recorded for this clonotype. V and J are TRBV6-2 or TRBV6-3 and TRBJ2-1; D is tentatively TRBD1 or TRBD2 (5 bases each). The CDR3 sequence is 15 residues long. Germline V lookup: CDR1 MNHEY, CDR2 SVGEGT. Trimming stripped 6 bases from V and 4 bases from J, with 16 bases between. Here the CDR3 DNA reads TGTGCCAGCAGGGCCCCCGGGGCTAGATACAATGAGCAGTTCTTC. Its translation is CASRAPGARYNEQFF.

The sample holds many counts of this clonotype. The V call is TRBV7-2, the J call TRBJ2-1, with 7 bases lining up with TRBD2. The CDR3 length is 15 residues. Losses at the gene ends were 5 bases for V and 4 bases for J; bases not matched to a gene: 8. Germline loops: CDR1 SGHTA, CDR2 FQGNSA. CDR3 DNA sequence: TGTGCCAGCAGCCCACCCCTAGCGGTGTACAATGAGCAGTTCTTC. Amino acids: CASSPPLAVYNEQFF.

In this sample, this clonotype turned up many times. The rearrangement joins TRBV7-9 to TRBJ2-5, with TRBD2 identical over 14 bases. This CDR3 contains 16 residues. Germline trimming cut 6 bases from V and 4 bases from J; bases unmatched to any gene: 7. Germline loops: CDR1 SEHNR, CDR2 FQNEAQ (reference sequence). The CDR3 coding sequence is TGTGCCAGCAGAGGGACTAGCGGGAGTGTTTCAGAGACCCAGTACTTC. The encoded protein is CASRGTSGSVSETQYF.

This clonotype was seen ten or more times. This sequence joins TRBV11-2 and TRBJ2-1; D is uncertain. Germline V gene data show CDR1 as SGHAT and CDR2 as FQNNGV. With 7 bases removed from V and 2 bases from J, the gap between germline ends came to 9 bases. The CDR3 spans 13 residues. In nucleotides, the CDR3 is TGTGCCAGCACCGTAGGGACCTACAATGAGCAGTTCTTC. This gives the protein CASTVGTYNEQFF.

This clonotype occurred once. The CDR3 region is CATSRDLRGRYSPLHF. CDR3 nucleotide sequence: TGTGCCACCAGCAGAGATTTGAGGGGGAGGTATTCACCCCTCCACTTT. The chain employs TRBV15 and TRBJ1-6; a possible D gene is TRBD1 (6 bases). Per the germline V gene, CDR1 is LNHNV and CDR2 is YYDKDF (reference sequence). CDR3 length equals 16 residues. V lost 0 bases and J lost 8, with 14 bases in between. Full variable domain (missing parts from reference TRBV15 and TRBJ1-6): DAMVIQNPRYQVTQFGKPVTLSCSQTLNHNVMYWYQQKSSQAPKLLFHYYDKDFNNEADTPDNFQSRRPNTSFCFLDIRSPGLGDTAMYLCATSRDLRGRYSPLHFGNGTRLTVT.